Listed here are 20 T cell receptor beta chains from one sample, sequenced in a study of regulatory T cells in long-lasting Graves disease. Combining iRepertoire HTBI primers with Arm-PCR of CDR3 regions, the authors built TCR beta libraries. TCRdb re-derived calls from the multiplex PCR reads in MiXCR, one entry per CDR3 protein. This sample carries around 400,000 distinct CDR3 sequences, around a quarter of them seen once, and the ten largest clones take approximately 26%. This sample's time point: persistent/refractory GD, antithyroid drugs over 5 years with positive TRAb. From PBMCs, RNA was extracted and then used to make the TCR library. The sample in question was peripheral blood mononuclear cells (PBMCs), obtained when the disease was refractory, from a patient treated with antithyroid drugs. These receptors all come from a female donor with Graves disease.

Only one count was recorded for this clonotype. The gene calls are TRBV27 and TRBJ2-3, with TRBD2 matching over 14 bases. This CDR3 region has 20 residues. Germline CDR1 is MNHEY and CDR2 is SMNVEV (reference sequence). V was clipped by 5 bases and J by 1 base; unmatched bases: 14. CDR3 protein: CASSQTQPGLAGVGTDTQYF. DNA for the CDR3: TGTGCCAGCAGTCAGACACAACCGGGACTAGCGGGAGTTGGCACAGATACGCAGTATTTT.

The chain links TRBV5-1 to TRBJ1-2, with a tentative D call TRBD1 (5 bases). The CDR3 runs to 13 residues. The V gene's germline CDR1 is SGHRS and CDR2 YFSETQ. V was shortened by 0 bases and J by 3 bases, with 6 bases between the two germline ends. The CDR3 nucleotides are TGCGCCAGCAGCTTGGAAGGGGACTATGGCTACACCTTC. This sequence encodes CASSLEGDYGYTF.

The V and J genes are TRBV6-1 and TRBJ2-5; 11 bases are a match to TRBD2. Losses at the gene ends were 8 bases for V and 4 bases for J; bases not matched to a gene: 12. The CDR3 extends over 16 amino acids. CDR1 MNHNS and CDR2 SASEGT come from the germline V gene. In nucleotides, the CDR3 is TGTGCCAGCTCTTCTAGCGGGAGGATTCGGCTAGAGACCCAGTACTTC. Amino acid sequence: CASSSSGRIRLETQYF.

The gene calls are TRBV6-2 or TRBV6-3 and TRBJ2-3; D gene uncertain. Deletions cut 2 bases from V and 2 bases from J, with 8 bases between. This CDR3 is built from 14 residues. CDR1 and CDR2 (germline): MNHEY, SVGEGT. The DNA for the CDR3 is TGTGCCAGCAGTTACACGATTTCCACAGATACGCAGTATTTT. Protein sequence: CASSYTISTDTQYF.

Ten or more counts support this clonotype. The chain links TRBV2 to TRBJ1-2; D unresolved. The CDR3 contains 14 residues. Germline CDR1 SNHLY, CDR2 FYNNEI. The V end lost 3 bases, the J end lost 2 bases, and 10 bases lay between the germline ends. CDR3 DNA: TGTGCCAGCAGTGATGGGTACGCCAACTATGGCTACACCTTC. Protein product: CASSDGYANYGYTF.

The CDR3 DNA reads TGTGCCAGCAGCAAGTATACCGGGGAGCTGTTTTTT. This encodes CASSKYTGELFF. The chain has TRBV7-3 and TRBJ2-2; D unresolved. Germline V gene data show CDR1 as SGHTA and CDR2 as FQGTGA. The CDR3 extends over 12 amino acids. V shed 5 bases and J shed 5 bases, with 6 bases lying between them.

V gene TRBV29-1 combines with J gene TRBJ2-2, with a tentative D call TRBD2 (6 bases). The germline V gene has CDR1 SQVTM and CDR2 ANQGSEA. This CDR3 region has 14 residues. V lost 4 bases and J 3 bases, leaving 12 bases between the germline ends. CDR3 sequence reads: CSVGRPGDTGELFF. As DNA, the CDR3 is TGCAGCGTTGGTAGGCCGGGGGACACCGGGGAGCTGTTTTTT.

This clonotype was counted at least ten times. The chain couples TRBV25-1 to TRBJ1-2, with no clear D. This CDR3 region has 11 residues. The V gene's germline CDR1 is MGHDK and CDR2 SYGVNS. The ends were cut back, 2 bases at V and 7 bases at J, with 5 bases in the middle. The CDR3 loop is CASSENAGYTF. CDR3 nucleotides: TGTGCCAGCAGTGAAAACGCTGGCTACACCTTC.

V usage is TRBV29-1 and J usage is TRBJ1-1; D uncertain. Trimming removed 2 bases from V and 1 base from J, with 8 bases in between. Germline V lookup: CDR1 SQVTM, CDR2 ANQGSEA. The CDR3 runs 13 residues. CDR3 in DNA: TGCAGCGTTGAAACACGGCAGAACACTGAAGCTTTCTTT. It translates to CSVETRQNTEAFF.

This clonotype was seen only a few times. V gene TRBV5-5 combines with J gene TRBJ1-3; 8 bases are shared with TRBD1. Unmatched junction bases numbered 7, after V lost 4 bases and J lost 4 bases. Germline V CDR1 and CDR2: SGHKS, YYEKEE (reference sequence). CDR3 length: 15 residues. The CDR3 region is CASSQPGTGGNTIYF. The CDR3 nucleotides read TGTGCCAGCAGCCAGCCCGGGACAGGCGGAAACACCATATATTTT. The variable domain in full, completed from reference TRBV5-5 and TRBJ1-3, reads DAGVTQSPTHLIKTRGQQVTLRCSPISGHKSVSWYQQVLGQGPQFIFQYYEKEERGRGNFPDRFSARQFPNYSSELNVNALLLGDSALYLCASSQPGTGGNTIYFGEGSWLTVV.

This clonotype was observed a handful of times. The CDR3 loop reads CASSLVGPQKLFF. The CDR3 bases are TGCGCCAGCAGCTTGGTAGGGCCCCAAAAACTGTTTTTT. The chain joins TRBV5-1 to TRBJ1-4; no definite D call. Germline values: CDR1 SGHRS, CDR2 YFSETQ. The CDR3 is made up of 13 amino acids. The V end lost 0 bases, the J end lost 9 bases, and 9 bases lay between the germline ends. Complete variable domain (other parts from reference TRBV5-1 and TRBJ1-4): KAGVTQTPRYLIKTRGQQVTLSCSPISGHRSVSWYQQTPGQGLQFLFEYFSETQRNKGNFPGRFSGRQFSNSRSEMNVSTLELGDSALYLCASSLVGPQKLFFGSGTQLSVL.

This clonotype was observed once. The V gene is TRBV20-1, the J gene TRBJ2-3; D ambiguous. The germline V gene encodes CDR1 DFQATT and CDR2 SNEGSKA (reference sequence). The ends were cut back, 2 bases at V and 1 base at J, with 13 bases in the middle. This CDR3 is 15 amino acids long. The CDR3 nucleotides are TGCAGTGCTAGAAGAGAAAGGTCTCGCACAGATACGCAGTATTTT. This gives the protein CSARRERSRTDTQYF.

A few counts support this clonotype. J is TRBJ2-6 and V is TRBV15; unclear D gene. The germline CDR1 and CDR2 sequences are LNHNV and YYDKDF (reference sequence). This CDR3 has 12 amino acids. The germline V and J ends were trimmed by 3 bases and 12 bases, with 9 bases remaining between them. CDR3 sequence reads: CATSSDGFVLTF. The CDR3 region has the DNA TGTGCCACCAGCAGTGACGGATTCGTCCTGACTTTC.

Ten or more counts support this clonotype. The V call is TRBV20-1, the J call TRBJ2-5; 9 bases align to TRBD2. J was trimmed by 5 bases and V by 6 bases; bases with no gene match: 7. CDR1 and CDR2 (germline): DFQATT, SNEGSKA (reference sequence). This CDR3 spans 13 amino acids. In DNA form, the CDR3 reads TGCAGTGCGGGGGGACTAGCAGGGGAGACCCAGTACTTC. Amino acid sequence: CSAGGLAGETQYF.

The chain uses TRBV6-1 and TRBJ2-5; maybe TRBD2 (6 bases). Trimming removed 7 bases at V and 5 bases at J, with 17 bases between. Germline values: CDR1 MNHNS, CDR2 SASEGT. The CDR3 is 14 amino acids. The chain's CDR3 is CASNDEGGGETQYF. As DNA, the CDR3 is TGTGCCAGCAACGACGAGGGTGGAGGGGAGACCCAGTACTTC.

This clonotype was detected ten times or more. V and J are TRBV6-1 and TRBJ1-5; D is unresolved. The CDR3 totals 13 residues. The V gene lost 7 bases and the J gene lost 2 bases, with 9 bases spanning the gap. CDR1 is MNHNS and CDR2 is SASEGT in the germline V gene. This CDR3 reads CASTLEGNQPQHF. CDR3 DNA sequence: TGTGCCAGCACCCTGGAGGGCAATCAGCCCCAGCATTTT.

The chain links TRBV6-1 to TRBJ2-7; D perhaps matches TRBD1 (6 bases). The CDR3 has 15 residues. CDR1 is MNHNS, CDR2 SASEGT, per germline. Deletions cut 7 bases from V and 6 bases from J, with 22 bases between. CDR3 amino acids: CASTTNLRQDLEQYF. The CDR3 bases are TGTGCCAGCACTACCAATCTTAGACAGGATCTCGAGCAGTACTTC.

The rearrangement uses TRBV19 and TRBJ2-2, with D maybe TRBD1 (6 bases). The germline CDR1 and CDR2 sequences are LNHDA and SQIVND (reference sequence). V gave up 5 bases and J gave up 7 bases, with 17 bases separating them. CDR3 length equals 15 residues. The CDR3 sequence is CASSGVRGLNGELFF. The DNA of the CDR3 is TGTGCCAGTAGTGGGGTCAGGGGATTGAACGGGGAGCTGTTTTTT.

This clonotype was observed a few times. CDR3 nucleotide sequence: TGCGCCAGCAGCCAAGATAGGGCGGGGTCAGAGACCCAGTACTTC. Residues: CASSQDRAGSETQYF. J is TRBJ2-5 and V is TRBV4-3, with a tentative D call TRBD2 (6 bases). CDR3 length: 15 residues. V lost 0 bases, J lost 4 bases, and 12 bases lay in between. CDR1 and CDR2 (germline): LGHNA, YSLEER.

This clonotype was seen ten or more times. The chain couples TRBV6-9 to TRBJ1-5, with 7 nucleotides matching TRBD1. This CDR3 is built from 15 residues. The V gene's germline CDR1 is MNHGY and CDR2 SVAAGI. V lost 4 bases, J lost 5 bases, and 8 bases stayed unmatched. The CDR3 loop reads CASSWTGGEDQPQHF. The DNA of the CDR3 is TGTGCCAGCAGTTGGACAGGTGGAGAAGATCAGCCCCAGCATTTT.